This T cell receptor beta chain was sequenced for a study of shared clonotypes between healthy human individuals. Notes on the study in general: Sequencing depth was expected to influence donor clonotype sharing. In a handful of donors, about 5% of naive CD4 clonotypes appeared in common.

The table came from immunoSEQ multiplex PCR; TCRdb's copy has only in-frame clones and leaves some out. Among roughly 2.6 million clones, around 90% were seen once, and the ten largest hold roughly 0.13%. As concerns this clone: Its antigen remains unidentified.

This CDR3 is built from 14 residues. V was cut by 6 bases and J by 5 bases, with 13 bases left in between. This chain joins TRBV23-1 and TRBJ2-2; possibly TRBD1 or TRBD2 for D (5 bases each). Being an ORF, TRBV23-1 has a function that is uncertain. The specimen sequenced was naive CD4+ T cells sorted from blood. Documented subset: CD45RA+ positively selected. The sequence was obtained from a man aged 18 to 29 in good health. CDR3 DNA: TGCGCCAGCAGCCGATGGGGGTATACCGGGGAGCTGTTTTTT. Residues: CASSRWGYTGELFF.